Listed here is a single T cell receptor beta chain. What it binds is not known. This specimen belongs to a study of siplizumab effects on memory and regulatory T cells. CDR3 size: 14 residues. Here immunoSEQ multiplex PCR was the method, and the copy in TCRdb shows in-frame clones only, minus some. The sample has about 98,000 clones, 92% seen once. General observations from the study: With siplizumab, cumulative frequency of CD4+ memory-derived alloreactive sequences dropped significantly. Treatment with siplizumab left mappable alloreactive CD4+ clones averaging around 69% Treg-derived, compared with 25% to 30% in controls.

The chain recombines TRBV21-1 with TRBJ2-2; the D call in the table, TRBD2, was not verified against the DNA. TRBV21-1 is annotated as a pseudogene. Specimen: CD4+ T cells sorted from blood. The sequence derives from a human donor in good health. The CDR3: CASSKRTNTGELFF. CDR3 nucleotide sequence: TGTGCCAGCAGCAAGAGGACGAACACCGGGGAGCTGTTTTTT.